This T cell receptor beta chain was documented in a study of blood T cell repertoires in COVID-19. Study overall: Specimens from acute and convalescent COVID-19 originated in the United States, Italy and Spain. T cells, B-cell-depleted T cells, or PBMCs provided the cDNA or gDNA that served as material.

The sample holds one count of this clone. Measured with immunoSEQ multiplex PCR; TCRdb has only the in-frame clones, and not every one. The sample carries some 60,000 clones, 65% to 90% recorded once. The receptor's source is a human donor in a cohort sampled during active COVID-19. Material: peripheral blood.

DNA of the CDR3: TGTGCCAGCAGCCCAGCGGGGGGGCCAGATACGCAGTATTTT. This gives the protein CASSPAGGPDTQYF. This chain uses TRBV28 with TRBJ2-3; 10 bases are shared with TRBD2. CDR3 length equals 14 residues. V shed 6 bases, J shed 4 bases, and the junction held 4 bases outside the gene matches. Germline V CDR1 and CDR2: MDHEN, SYDVKM.